Following are 20 T cell receptor beta chains from one sample sequenced in a study of shared clonotypes between healthy human individuals. Profiling relied on immunoSEQ multiplex PCR, and the TCRdb table lists in-frame clones only, not all of them. Of about 990,000 clones listed, 75% to 85% are singletons. Sequenced sample: memory CD4+ T cells from PBMCs. Subset given: CD45RA-negative fraction. These receptors were taken from a man aged 18 to 29 in good health. Some clones in this sample may be carry-over from other donors' samples.

J is TRBJ2-3 and V is TRBV29-1; D remains unclear. Looked up from germline, CDR1 is SQVTM and CDR2 is ANQGSEA. This CDR3 region has 12 residues. The ends were cut back, 5 bases at V and 2 bases at J, with 8 bases in the middle. For the CDR3, the DNA is TGCAGCGTTCCCACCCACACAGATACGCAGTATTTT. Protein: CSVPTHTDTQYF.

This clone came up once. The chain employs TRBV27 and TRBJ2-6; D not certain. CDR1 and CDR2 from the germline V gene are MNHEY and SMNVEV (reference sequence). This CDR3 comprises 14 residues. V lost 3 bases to trimming and J lost 1 base, with 4 bases between them. This CDR3 is CASSFKSGANVLTF. CDR3 bases: TGTGCCAGCAGTTTTAAGTCTGGGGCCAACGTCCTGACTTTC. The full variable domain, in which reference TRBV27 and TRBJ2-6 provide the parts outside the CDR3, is EAQVTQNPRYLITVTGKKLTVTCSQNMNHEYMSWYRQDPGLGLRQIYYSMNVEVTDKGDVPEGYKVSRKEKRNFPLILESPSPNQTSLYFCASSFKSGANVLTFGAGSRLTVL.

About this clone: Within the sample, other DNA sequences also encode this same CDR3. The V call is TRBV7-9, the J call TRBJ1-4; TRBD1 might be the D (5 bases). This CDR3 contains 15 residues. Trimming removed 3 bases from V and 5 bases from J, with 13 bases in between. The germline CDR1 and CDR2 sequences are SEHNR and FQNEAQ (reference sequence). The CDR3 is CASSLSRDSNEKLFF. CDR3 nucleotide sequence: TGTGCCAGCAGCTTGTCCCGGGACTCCAATGAAAAACTGTTTTTT.

The chain links TRBV4-1 to TRBJ2-3, with D maybe TRBD1 (5 bases). Germline CDR1 reads MGHRA; CDR2 reads YSYEKL. This CDR3 contains 16 residues. V shed 0 bases and J shed 2 bases, with 12 bases lying between them. CDR3 residues: CASSQDRGYTTDTQYF. The CDR3 DNA sequence: TGCGCCAGCAGCCAAGATAGGGGATACACCACAGATACGCAGTATTTT.

The CDR3 DNA follows: TGTGCCAGCAGTTTGTGGGGCAACCAAGAGACCCAGTACTTC. This codes for CASSLWGNQETQYF. The chain employs TRBV27 and TRBJ2-5; possible D gene TRBD1, 5 bases. The CDR3 has 14 residues. Germline assignment: CDR1 MNHEY and CDR2 SMNVEV (reference sequence). V lost 3 bases and J lost 0, with 8 bases in between.

This chain links TRBV4-1 with TRBJ2-3; D is perhaps TRBD2 (5 bases). The CDR3 totals 13 residues. V was clipped by 2 bases and J by 6 bases, with 9 bases between them. CDR1 and CDR2 (germline): MGHRA, YSYEKL. The CDR3 protein is CASSQRLADTQYF. The CDR3 DNA sequence: TGCGCCAGCAGCCAACGTTTAGCGGATACGCAGTATTTT.

There are a few counts of this clone. The sample contains more than one DNA sequence encoding this CDR3. CDR3 protein: CASSVGGKETQYF. Written as DNA, the CDR3 is TGTGCCAGCAGCGTGGGAGGGAAAGAGACCCAGTACTTC. This chain links TRBV7-9 with TRBJ2-5, with 7 nucleotides matching TRBD2. The junction had 3 bases not matched to a gene; V was cut back by 5 bases and J by 3 bases. CDR1 is SEHNR, CDR2 FQNEAQ, per germline (reference sequence). CDR3 length: 13 residues.

The V gene is TRBV4-3, the J gene TRBJ2-3; 7 positions agree with TRBD2. CDR1 is LGHNA and CDR2 is YSLEER in the germline V gene. V shed 1 base, J shed 0 bases, and the junction held 4 bases outside the gene matches. The CDR3 loop spans 16 amino acids. Here the CDR3 DNA reads TGCGCCAGCAGCCAAGGAAGCGGGGTTAGCACAGATACGCAGTATTTT. Translated, it gives CASSQGSGVSTDTQYF.

At least ten counts were recorded for this clone. The identical CDR3 is also encoded by other nucleotide sequences in the sample. V is TRBV28 and J is TRBJ1-3; D perhaps matches TRBD1 (5 bases). This CDR3 is 14 amino acids long. Trimming stripped 6 bases from V and 2 bases from J, with 11 bases between. Germline CDR1 MDHEN, CDR2 SYDVKM. CDR3 DNA sequence: TGTGCCAGCAGACGGGACCTTACTGGAAACACCATATATTTT. It codes for CASRRDLTGNTIYF.

The chain joins TRBV5-1 to TRBJ2-1, with TRBD2 as a possible D gene (6 bases). Germline CDR1 and CDR2: SGHRS and YFSETQ. The CDR3 length is 15 residues. V was trimmed by 4 bases and J by 4 bases, leaving 15 bases between them. CDR3 protein: CASSRGLDPYNEQFF. DNA for the CDR3: TGCGCCAGCAGCCGGGGACTTGACCCGTACAATGAGCAGTTCTTC. Together with reference TRBV5-1 and TRBJ2-1, the CDR3 gives the full variable domain: KAGVTQTPRYLIKTRGQQVTLSCSPISGHRSVSWYQQTPGQGLQFLFEYFSETQRNKGNFPGRFSGRQFSNSRSEMNVSTLELGDSALYLCASSRGLDPYNEQFFGPGTRLTVL.

This chain links TRBV5-6 with TRBJ2-2; D is unresolved. Deletions cut 6 bases from V and 5 bases from J, with 14 bases between. This CDR3 has 14 residues. The V gene's germline CDR1 is SGHDT and CDR2 YYEEEE. This CDR3 is CASIATGRTGELFF. Written as DNA, the CDR3 is TGTGCCAGCATCGCGACGGGCCGGACCGGGGAGCTGTTTTTT.

In this sample, this clone turned up once. V gene TRBV2 combines with J gene TRBJ2-1; 14 bases align to TRBD2. Trimming took 6 bases from V and 5 from J; bases not matched to a gene: 9. This CDR3 region has 17 residues. Germline assignment: CDR1 SNHLY and CDR2 FYNNEI. The CDR3 region has the DNA TGTGCCAGCAGCGCCACCGGGACTAGCGGGAGTAACAATGAGCAGTTCTTC. Residues: CASSATGTSGSNNEQFF.

This clone showed up many times. The sample contains more than one DNA sequence encoding this CDR3. The DNA of the CDR3 is TGTGCCAGTAGTCCCGGGACAGATACGCAGTATTTT. It translates to CASSPGTDTQYF. The V call is TRBV25-1, the J call TRBJ2-3, with D hard to call. The CDR3 runs 12 residues. Between the trimmed V and J ends, which lost 9 bases and 3 bases, there was a span of 10 bases. Germline CDR1 and CDR2: MGHDK and SYGVNS.

This rearrangement joins TRBV28 to TRBJ1-4, with D maybe TRBD1 (5 bases). The germline gives CDR1 MDHEN, CDR2 SYDVKM. The V end was cut by 8 bases, the J end by 8 bases, with 18 bases between. The CDR3 has 14 residues. The CDR3 sequence is CASRVGPGREKLFF. The DNA of the CDR3 is TGTGCCAGCCGCGTGGGACCTGGGCGCGAAAAACTGTTTTTT.

This clone has only a few counts. V and J are TRBV19 and TRBJ2-4; D is perhaps TRBD1 (6 bases). V shed 5 bases and J shed 9 bases, with 8 bases lying between them. CDR3 length: 11 residues. CDR1 is LNHDA, CDR2 SQIVND, per germline (reference sequence). The CDR3 region has the DNA TGTGCCAGTAGTCAGGGGATCATTCAGTACTTC. As protein: CASSQGIIQYF.

To note about this clone: A much larger clone differs from this one at a single base, so this may be a read error. The genes are TRBV7-8 and TRBJ2-5; D uncertain. The length of the CDR3 is 11 residues. Looked up from germline, CDR1 is SGHVS and CDR2 is FQNEAQ. V was trimmed by 5 bases and J by 5 bases, leaving 6 bases between them. In DNA form, the CDR3 reads TGTGCCAGCAGCCCCGCGGAGACCCAGTACTTC. Translated: CASSPAETQYF.

This clone is a singleton in its sample. The CDR3 coding sequence is TGCGCCAGCAGCTTGGCCCTAGCGGGATACGAGCAGTACTTC. It specifies CASSLALAGYEQYF. J is TRBJ2-7 and V is TRBV5-1; 9 bases are shared with TRBD2. Unmatched junction bases numbered 2, after V lost 0 bases and J lost 4 bases. Per germline, CDR1 SGHRS and CDR2 YFSETQ. The CDR3 totals 14 residues.

Regarding this clone: Other DNA sequences in the sample encode the same CDR3. The J gene is TRBJ2-1, the V gene TRBV7-2; no reliable D call. Trimming took off 1 base at V and 0 bases at J, with 7 bases between the two ends. Germline lookup yields CDR1 SGHTA and CDR2 FQGNSA. The CDR3 sequence is 15 residues long. CDR3 in DNA: TGTGCCAGCAGCTTAGGCCCCAGCTCCTACAATGAGCAGTTCTTC. Protein sequence: CASSLGPSSYNEQFF.

The J gene is TRBJ2-5, the V gene TRBV7-9, with D perhaps TRBD1 (6 bases). Germline loops: CDR1 SEHNR, CDR2 FQNEAQ (reference sequence). The V gene lost 5 bases and the J gene lost 1 base, with 20 bases spanning the gap. The CDR3 consists of 17 residues. The CDR3: CASSHQTGSSIQETQYF. In DNA, the CDR3 is TGTGCCAGCAGCCACCAAACAGGGTCCAGTATCCAAGAGACCCAGTACTTC.

This chain's CDR3 is CASGLGPYNEQFF. The CDR3 bases are TGCGCGTCGGGACTAGGGCCCTACAATGAGCAGTTCTTC. The chain uses TRBV29-1 and TRBJ2-1; 8 nucleotides align to TRBD2. The CDR3 has 13 amino acids. Germline CDR1 and CDR2: SQVTM and ANQGSEA.